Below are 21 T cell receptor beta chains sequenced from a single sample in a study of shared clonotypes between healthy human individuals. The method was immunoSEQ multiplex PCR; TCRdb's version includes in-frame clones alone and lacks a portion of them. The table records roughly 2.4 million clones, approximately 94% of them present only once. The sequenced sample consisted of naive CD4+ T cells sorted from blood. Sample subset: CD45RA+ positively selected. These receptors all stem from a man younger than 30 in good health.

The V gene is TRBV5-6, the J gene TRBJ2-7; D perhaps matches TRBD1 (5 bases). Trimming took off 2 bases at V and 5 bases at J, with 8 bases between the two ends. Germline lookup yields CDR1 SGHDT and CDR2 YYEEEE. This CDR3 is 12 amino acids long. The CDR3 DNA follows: TGTGCCAGCAGCTTCACAGGCCACGAGCAGTACTTC. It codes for CASSFTGHEQYF.

The CDR3 sequence is CASSGSGRANEQYF. CDR3 bases: TGTGCCAGCAGTGGGAGCGGGAGGGCTAACGAGCAGTACTTC. The rearrangement links TRBV6-5 to TRBJ2-7; TRBD2 aligns across 10 bases. Trimming at V came to 5 bases and at J to 5 bases, leaving 6 bases not matched to a gene. The CDR3 covers 14 residues. Germline CDR1 reads MNHEY; CDR2 reads SVGAGI.

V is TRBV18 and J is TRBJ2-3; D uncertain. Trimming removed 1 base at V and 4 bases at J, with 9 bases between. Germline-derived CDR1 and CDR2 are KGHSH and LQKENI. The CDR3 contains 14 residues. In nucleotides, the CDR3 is TGTGCCAGCTCACCACAGGGAACGGCAGATACGCAGTATTTT. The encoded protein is CASSPQGTADTQYF.

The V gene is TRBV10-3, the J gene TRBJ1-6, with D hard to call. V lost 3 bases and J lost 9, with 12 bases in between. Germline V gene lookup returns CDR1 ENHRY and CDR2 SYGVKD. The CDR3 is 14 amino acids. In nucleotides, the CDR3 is TGTGCCATCAGTGAAGCAGACCGAAGTTCACCCCTCCACTTT. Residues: CAISEADRSSPLHF.

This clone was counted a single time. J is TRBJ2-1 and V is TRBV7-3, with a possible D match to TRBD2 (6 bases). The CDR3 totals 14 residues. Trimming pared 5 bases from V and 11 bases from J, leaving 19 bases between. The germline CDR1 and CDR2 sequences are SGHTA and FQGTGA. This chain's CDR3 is CASSTGGASSQQFF. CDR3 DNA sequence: TGTGCCAGCAGCACCGGGGGAGCTAGCTCTCAGCAGTTCTTC. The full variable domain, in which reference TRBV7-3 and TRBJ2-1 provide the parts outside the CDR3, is GAGVSQTPSNKVTEKGKYVELRCDPISGHTALYWYRQSLGQGPEFLIYFQGTGAADDSGLPNDRFFAVRPEGSVSTLKIQRTERGDSAVYLCASSTGGASSQQFFGPGTRLTVL.

The CDR3 loop reads CASRTSGSSTDTQYF. In DNA, the CDR3 is TGTGCCAGCAGAACTAGCGGGTCTAGCACAGATACGCAGTATTTT. The chain has TRBV6-5 and TRBJ2-3, with 9 nucleotides matching TRBD2. The CDR3 sequence is 15 residues long. Germline V gene lookup returns CDR1 MNHEY and CDR2 SVGAGI. With V trimmed by 6 bases and J by 0 bases, 4 bases remained unmatched.

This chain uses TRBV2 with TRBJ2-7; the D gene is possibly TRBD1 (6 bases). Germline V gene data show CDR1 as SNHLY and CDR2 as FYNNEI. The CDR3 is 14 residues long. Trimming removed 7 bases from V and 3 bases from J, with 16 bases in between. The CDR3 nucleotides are TGTGCCAGCACTCAGGGGTCCTTGGGCTACGAGCAGTACTTC. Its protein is CASTQGSLGYEQYF.

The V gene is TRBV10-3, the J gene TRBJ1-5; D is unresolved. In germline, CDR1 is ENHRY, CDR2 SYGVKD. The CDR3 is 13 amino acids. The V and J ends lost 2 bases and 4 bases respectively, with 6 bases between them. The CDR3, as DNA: TGTGCCATCAGTGAGGTCGGGAATCAGCCCCAGCATTTT. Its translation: CAISEVGNQPQHF.

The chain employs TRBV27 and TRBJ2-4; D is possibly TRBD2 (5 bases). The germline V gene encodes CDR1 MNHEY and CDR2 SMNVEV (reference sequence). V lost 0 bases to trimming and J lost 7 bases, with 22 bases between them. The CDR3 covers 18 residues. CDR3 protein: CASSLSPPGSVAGNIQYF. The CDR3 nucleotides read TGTGCCAGCAGTTTATCCCCCCCGGGATCCGTGGCGGGTAACATTCAGTACTTC.

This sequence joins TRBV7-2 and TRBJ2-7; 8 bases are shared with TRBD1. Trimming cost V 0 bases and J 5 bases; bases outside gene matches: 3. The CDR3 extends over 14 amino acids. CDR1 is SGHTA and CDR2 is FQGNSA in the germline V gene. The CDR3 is CASSLATGDDEQYF. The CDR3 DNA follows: TGTGCCAGCAGCTTAGCGACAGGGGACGACGAGCAGTACTTC.

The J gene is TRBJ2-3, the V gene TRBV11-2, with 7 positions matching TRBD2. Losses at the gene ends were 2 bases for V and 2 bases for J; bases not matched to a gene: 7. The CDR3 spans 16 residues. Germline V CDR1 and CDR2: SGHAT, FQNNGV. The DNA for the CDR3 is TGTGCCAGCAGCTTAAACGGGCGGGGGTTCACAGATACGCAGTATTTT. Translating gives CASSLNGRGFTDTQYF.

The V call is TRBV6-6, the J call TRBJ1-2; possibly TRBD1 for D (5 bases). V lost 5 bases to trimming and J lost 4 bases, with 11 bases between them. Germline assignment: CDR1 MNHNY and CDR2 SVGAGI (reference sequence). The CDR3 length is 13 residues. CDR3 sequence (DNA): TGTGCCAGCAGTATTAGGGACGGCTATGGCTACACCTTC. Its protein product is CASSIRDGYGYTF.

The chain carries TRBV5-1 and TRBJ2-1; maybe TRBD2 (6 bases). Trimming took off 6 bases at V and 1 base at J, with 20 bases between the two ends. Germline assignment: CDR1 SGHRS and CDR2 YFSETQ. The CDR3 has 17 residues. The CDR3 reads CASTSSVGRGSYNEQFF. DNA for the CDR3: TGCGCCAGCACCTCCTCGGTGGGGCGGGGTTCCTACAATGAGCAGTTCTTC.

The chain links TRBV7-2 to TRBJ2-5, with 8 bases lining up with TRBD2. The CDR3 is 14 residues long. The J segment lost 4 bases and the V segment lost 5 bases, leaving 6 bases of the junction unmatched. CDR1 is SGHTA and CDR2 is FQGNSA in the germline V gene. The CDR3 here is CASSLSGLAETQYF. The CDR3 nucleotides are TGTGCCAGCAGCCTGTCCGGACTAGCAGAGACCCAGTACTTC.

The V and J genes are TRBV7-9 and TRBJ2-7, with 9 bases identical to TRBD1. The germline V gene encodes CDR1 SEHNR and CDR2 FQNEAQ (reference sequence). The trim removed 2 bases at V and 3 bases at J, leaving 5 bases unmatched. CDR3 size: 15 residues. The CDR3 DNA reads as TGTGCCAGCAGCTTAAGAAGGGGACAGGGCTACGAGCAGTACTTC. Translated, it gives CASSLRRGQGYEQYF.

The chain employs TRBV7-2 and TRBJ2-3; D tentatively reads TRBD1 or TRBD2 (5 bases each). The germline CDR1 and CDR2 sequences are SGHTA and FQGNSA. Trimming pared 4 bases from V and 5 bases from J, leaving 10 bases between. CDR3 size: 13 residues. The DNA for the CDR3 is TGTGCCAGCAGCTCCAGTGGGGGAGATACGCAGTATTTT. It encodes CASSSSGGDTQYF.

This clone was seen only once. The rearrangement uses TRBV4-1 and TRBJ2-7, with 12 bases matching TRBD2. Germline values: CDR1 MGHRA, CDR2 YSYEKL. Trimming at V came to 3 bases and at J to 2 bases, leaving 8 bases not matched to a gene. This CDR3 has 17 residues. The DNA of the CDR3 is TGCGCCAGCAGCCAGGGTAGGACTAGCGGGACGACCTACGAGCAGTACTTC. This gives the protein CASSQGRTSGTTYEQYF.

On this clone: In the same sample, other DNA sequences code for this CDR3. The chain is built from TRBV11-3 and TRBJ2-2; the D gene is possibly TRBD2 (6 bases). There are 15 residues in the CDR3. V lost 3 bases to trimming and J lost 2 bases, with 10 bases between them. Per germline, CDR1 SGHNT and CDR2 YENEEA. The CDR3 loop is CASSFGTANTGELFF. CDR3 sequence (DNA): TGTGCCAGCAGCTTCGGGACTGCCAACACCGGGGAGCTGTTTTTT. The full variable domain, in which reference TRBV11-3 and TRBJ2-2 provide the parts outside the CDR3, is EAGVVQSPRYKIIEKKQPVAFWCNPISGHNTLYWYLQNLGQGPELLIRYENEEAVDDSQLPKDRFSAERLKGVDSTLKIQPAELGDSAVYLCASSFGTANTGELFFGEGSRLTVL.

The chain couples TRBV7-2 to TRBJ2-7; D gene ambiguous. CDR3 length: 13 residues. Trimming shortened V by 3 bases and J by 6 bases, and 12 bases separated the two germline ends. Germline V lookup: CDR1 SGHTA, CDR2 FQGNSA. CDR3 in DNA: TGTGCCAGCAGCTTTAGTATGGGTGGCGAGCAGTACTTC. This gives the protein CASSFSMGGEQYF.

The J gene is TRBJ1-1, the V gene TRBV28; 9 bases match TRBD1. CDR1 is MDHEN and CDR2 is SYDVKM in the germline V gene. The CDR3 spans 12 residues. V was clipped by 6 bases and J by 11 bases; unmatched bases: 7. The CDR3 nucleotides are TGTGCCAGCAGCCAAGACAGGGGGAGGGCTTTCTTT. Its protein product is CASSQDRGRAFF.

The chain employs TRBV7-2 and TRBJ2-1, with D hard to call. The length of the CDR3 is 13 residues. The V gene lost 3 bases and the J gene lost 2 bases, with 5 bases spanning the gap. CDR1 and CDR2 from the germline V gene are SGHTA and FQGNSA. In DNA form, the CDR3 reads TGTGCCAGCAGCTTCGCAGCCTACAATGAGCAGTTCTTC. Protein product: CASSFAAYNEQFF.